One and the same sample provided the 18 T cell receptor beta chains below, sequenced in a study of CD8+ T cells in alopecia areata (dated 2018 in TCRdb). Library preparation employed the immunoSEQ multiplex PCR assay. To provide template for TCR sequencing, every sample had RNA extracted and reverse transcribed into cDNA. TCRdb mirrors the immuneACCESS table, restricted to in-frame sequences. Some clones are absent from its copies; in checked studies, under half trace to an unresolved V gene, and the reason for the others is unknown. The sample records around 290,000 clones, none occurring a single time. The ten largest clones capture less than 1.5% of the sample. Pooled mouse cutaneous lymph node cells were stained for CD4, CD8alpha, NKG2D, NKG2ACE and other markers, then sorted on a BD Influx. Sequenced: CD4+ T cells sorted from a lymph node. The receptor source for this set is a C3H/HeJ mouse with alopecia areata. Members of this strain share the MHC haplotype H2-k.

In the case of this clone: The genes and germline here are from mouse. The CDR3 end falls 4 residues outside the read, so it is completed with the germline J gene. At the DNA level, this CDR3 is encoded by other sequences in the same sample as well. The chain has TRBV1 and TRBJ2-1, with a weak D call TRBD2 (5 bases). This CDR3 region has 12 residues. Germline CDR1 is NSQYPW and CDR2 is LRSPGD (reference sequence). CDR3 DNA, as far as it was read: TGCACCTGCAGTGCAGTGGGGGCT. Protein sequence: CTCSAVGA. The complete CDR3 protein is CTCSAVGAEQFF.

This clone was detected only a few times. Any gene name here is a mouse gene name. The observed sequence ends 4 residues before the CDR3 terminus, with the missing tail filled in from the germline J gene. The J gene is TRBJ1-1, the V gene TRBV26; TRBD1 aligns across 7 bases. Losses at the gene ends were 9 bases for V and 3 bases for J; bases not matched to a gene: 1. Germline CDR1 reads KGHPV; CDR2 reads FQNQEV (reference sequence). The CDR3 contains 11 residues. The CDR3 bases that were read are TGTGCCAGAACAGGGGACACA. It encodes CARTGDT. The CDR3 in full is CARTGDTEVFF.

Concerning this clone itself: Germline and genes: mouse. The read comes to an end 4 residues before the CDR3 does, leaving the germline J gene to fill in the end. The chain has TRBV1 and TRBJ2-2; 9 positions agree with TRBD1. This CDR3 is built from 15 residues. J gave up 4 bases and V 2 bases, and 2 bases lay outside the gene matches. CDR1 NSQYPW and CDR2 LRSPGD come from the germline V gene (reference sequence). CDR3 bases read: TGCACCTGCAGTGCAAGGACAGGGGCCACCGGG. Translating gives CTCSARTGATG. The full-length CDR3 reads as CTCSARTGATGQLYF.

For this clone: Gene names denote mouse genes. The DNA ends 4 residues before the CDR3 does, and the rest of the CDR3 is filled in from the germline J gene. The chain combines TRBV13-1 with TRBJ2-3, with D possibly matching TRBD1 (6 bases). V dropped 0 bases and J dropped 2 bases, with 10 bases sitting between them. The CDR3 is 15 residues long. CDR1 is NSHNY, CDR2 SYGAGN, per germline. Incomplete CDR3 DNA: TGTGCCAGCAGTGATGGGGGACAACCTGCAGAA. Residues: CASSDGGQPAE. The full CDR3 sequence reads CASSDGGQPAETLYF.

This clone was seen only a few times. The gene symbols are mouse symbols. The DNA ends 4 residues before the CDR3 does, and the rest of the CDR3 is filled in from the germline J gene. The chain links TRBV13-3 to TRBJ2-1; TRBD2 matches 10 bases. Trimming removed 3 bases from V and 0 bases from J; junction bases left unmatched: 3. The germline CDR1 and CDR2 sequences are NNHDY and SYVADS. This CDR3 region has 16 residues. This CDR3 is CASSGGTGVNYAEQFF. CDR3 bases read: TGTGCCAGCAGTGGGGGGACTGGGGTTAACTATGCT.

Note on this clone: The genes are named according to mouse. The observed sequence ends 4 residues before the CDR3 terminus, with the missing tail filled in from the germline J gene. The same CDR3 is also encoded by other DNA sequences in this sample. This sequence joins TRBV19 and TRBJ2-3, with unresolved D. The germline gives CDR1 FNHDT, CDR2 SITEND (reference sequence). The CDR3 is made up of 13 amino acids. The V end lost 1 base, the J end lost 0 bases, and 3 bases lay between the germline ends. The covered CDR3 bases are TGTGCCAGCAGTATATCTAGTGCAGAA. It codes for CASSISSAE. The whole CDR3 sequence is CASSISSAETLYF.

Remarks on this clone: Gene names and germline refer to mouse. Coverage ceases 4 residues before the CDR3 finishes, and the germline J gene fills in the end. The genes are TRBV13-1 and TRBJ2-7; D might be TRBD1 (5 bases). The CDR3 runs 15 residues. Trimming pared 2 bases from V and 0 bases from J, leaving 12 bases between. Germline values: CDR1 NSHNY, CDR2 SYGAGN. CDR3 bases read: TGTGCCAGCAGTGAACGGCAGGGAGTCTCCTAT. It translates to CASSERQGVSY. The full CDR3 sequence reads CASSERQGVSYEQYF.

This clone has only a few counts. Gene names follow the mouse nomenclature. The CDR3 goes on 4 residues after the read ends, and that part is filled in from the germline J gene. The chain carries TRBV5 and TRBJ2-5, with 8 bases lining up with TRBD2. The junction had 7 bases not matched to a gene; V was cut back by 4 bases and J by 1 base. The germline V gene has CDR1 LGHNA and CDR2 YNLKQL (reference sequence). The CDR3 covers 16 residues. Partial CDR3 DNA: TGTGCCAGCAGCCCCCTTGGGGGGGTCGACCAAGAC. Its protein product is CASSPLGGVDQD. In full, the CDR3 reads CASSPLGGVDQDTQYF.

Comment on this clone: The gene symbols are mouse symbols. With the read ending 4 residues before the CDR3 end, the germline J gene is used to fill in that end. The chain employs TRBV5 and TRBJ2-2, with 7 bases matching TRBD1. The CDR3 is 17 residues long. The V and J ends lost 1 base and 0 bases, in that order; junction bases with no gene match: 5. Germline loops: CDR1 LGHNA, CDR2 YNLKQL (reference sequence). This CDR3 is CASSQGVGTANTGQLYF. The CDR3 bases that were read are TGTGCCAGCAGCCAAGGAGTGGGGACAGCAAACACCGGG.

This clone was observed a few times. Gene names refer to mouse genes. The CDR3 is cut off 4 residues early in the read; its end comes from the germline J gene. Other DNA sequences in the same sample also yield this CDR3. The chain combines TRBV13-1 with TRBJ1-2, with D unclear. This CDR3 has 11 amino acids. Germline V gene sequence: CDR1 NSHNY, CDR2 SYGAGN. The part of the CDR3 DNA that was read is TGTGCCAGCAGTGATGCCAGC. Protein: CASSDAS. The entire CDR3 sequence reads CASSDASDYTF.

In regard to this clone: Each gene name is a mouse one. Additional DNA sequences in this sample encode the identical CDR3. The part of the CDR3 DNA that was read is TGTGCCAGCAGCCAAGTCGGGGGGGGCGCAGAA. Protein: CASSQVGGGAE. From start to end, the CDR3 is CASSQVGGGAETLYF. The gene calls are TRBV5 and TRBJ2-3, with 8 bases that match TRBD2. The sequenced fragment ends 4 residues before the CDR3 boundary, so the rest is inferred from the germline J gene. V lost 1 base, J lost 3 bases, and 3 bases stayed unmatched. CDR1 and CDR2 from the germline V gene are LGHNA and YNLKQL (reference sequence). The CDR3 has 15 amino acids.

Points on this clone: Mouse germline and gene names are used. The read terminates 4 residues ahead of where the CDR3 ends, so the germline J gene completes it. This chain connects TRBV5 to TRBJ2-3, with 8 bases matching TRBD2. The germline gives CDR1 LGHNA, CDR2 YNLKQL (reference sequence). CDR3 length: 16 amino acids. J was trimmed by 3 bases and V by 0 bases; bases with no gene match: 5. The CDR3 region is CASSQEEWGGAETLYF. The CDR3 DNA, read in part, is TGTGCCAGCAGCCAAGAGGAGTGGGGGGGGGCAGAA.

A word on this clone: All gene names here are mouse names. The read terminates 4 residues before the CDR3 end, so the remaining end is supplied by the germline J gene. The chain is built from TRBV31 and TRBJ1-2, with TRBD1 matching 9 bases. The germline CDR1 and CDR2 sequences are GKSSPN and SITVG. V shed 3 bases and J 0 bases; nucleotides not matched to a gene: 5. This CDR3 has 15 amino acids. CDR3 protein: CAWSPTGGPNSDYTF. CDR3 bases read: TGTGCCTGGAGCCCAACAGGGGGCCCAAACTCC.

This clone was recorded a few times. Genes here carry mouse names. The read gets to within 4 residues of the CDR3 end, and the germline J gene fills in the rest. V gene TRBV13-1 combines with J gene TRBJ2-1; TRBD2 matches 8 bases. Germline V CDR1 and CDR2: NSHNY, SYGAGN. The CDR3 length is 16 residues. The J segment lost 3 bases and the V segment lost 2 bases, leaving 7 bases of the junction unmatched. CDR3 loop: CASSEDTGGLYAEQFF. The covered CDR3 bases are TGTGCCAGCAGTGAAGATACTGGGGGTCTCTATGCT.

This clone has only a few counts. Gene names are mouse gene names. The CDR3 end lies 4 residues beyond the end of the read and is filled in from the germline J gene. The chain links TRBV13-3 to TRBJ1-1, with TRBD1 identical over 7 bases. Germline V gives CDR1 NNHDY, CDR2 SYVADS. After removal of 0 bases from V and 4 bases from J, the junction contained 0 bases not matched to a gene. This CDR3 spans 13 amino acids. The CDR3 here is CASSDEGATEVFF. The sequenced part of the CDR3 DNA is TGTGCCAGCAGTGATGAGGGGGCCACA.

In its sample, this clone was seen a few times. Gene names refer to mouse genes. From the germline J gene comes the end of the CDR3, since the read stops 4 residues before it. The chain employs TRBV19 and TRBJ2-7; D perhaps matches TRBD1 (5 bases). From germline, CDR1 is FNHDT and CDR2 SITEND (reference sequence). The CDR3 loop spans 13 amino acids. V was cut by 2 bases and J by 0 bases, with 6 bases left in between. CDR3 sequence: CASSMDNSYEQYF. CDR3 bases read: TGTGCCAGCAGTATGGACAACTCCTAT.

Points on this clone: The gene symbols are mouse symbols. The sequence runs out 4 residues before the end of the CDR3; the remainder is reconstructed from the germline J gene. The J gene is TRBJ2-5, the V gene TRBV31; 11 bases match TRBD1. Germline loops: CDR1 GKSSPN, CDR2 SITVG. The CDR3 runs to 15 residues. Trimming at V came to 3 bases and at J to 2 bases, leaving 4 bases not matched to a gene. The sequenced part of the CDR3 DNA is TGTGCCTGGAGGGGGACAGGGGGTCTCCAAGAC. Translating gives CAWRGTGGLQD. The entire CDR3 protein reads CAWRGTGGLQDTQYF.

On this clone: Germline and genes: mouse. The read terminates 4 residues before the CDR3 end, so the remaining end is supplied by the germline J gene. The genes are TRBV5 and TRBJ2-1, with D tentatively TRBD2 (6 bases). The CDR3 is 15 amino acids. V gave up 2 bases and J gave up 3 bases, with 11 bases separating them. The germline gives CDR1 LGHNA, CDR2 YNLKQL (reference sequence). Incomplete CDR3 DNA: TGTGCCAGCAGCCAACGGGACTTTTCCTATGCT. This gives the protein CASSQRDFSYA. In full, the CDR3 reads CASSQRDFSYAEQFF.